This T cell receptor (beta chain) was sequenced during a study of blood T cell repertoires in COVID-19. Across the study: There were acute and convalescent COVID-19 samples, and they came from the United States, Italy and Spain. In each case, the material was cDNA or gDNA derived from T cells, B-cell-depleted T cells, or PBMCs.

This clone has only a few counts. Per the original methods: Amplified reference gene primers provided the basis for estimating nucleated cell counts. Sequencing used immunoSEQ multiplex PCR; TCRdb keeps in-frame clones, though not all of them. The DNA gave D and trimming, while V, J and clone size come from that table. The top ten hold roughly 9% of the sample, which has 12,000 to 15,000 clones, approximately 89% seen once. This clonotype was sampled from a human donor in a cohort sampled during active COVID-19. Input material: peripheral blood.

CDR3 nucleotides: TGTGCCAGCAGCTTGGGACACAGGGTCTCCTATAATTCACCCCTCCACTTT. It yields the protein CASSLGHRVSYNSPLHF. The V gene is TRBV5-6, the J gene TRBJ1-6; maybe TRBD1 (6 bases). CDR1 and CDR2 (germline): SGHDT, YYEEEE. The CDR3 has 17 amino acids. V was shortened by 0 bases and J by 0 bases, with 10 bases between the two germline ends.